This T cell receptor (beta chain) was profiled in a study of cytomegalovirus exposure and HLA in healthy donors. It was with 60 Vbeta and 13 Jbeta primers that the PCR ran. Clones were sequenced by immunoSEQ multiplex PCR, and TCRdb holds only the in-frame ones, with some missing. There are 150,000 to 200,000 clones in the sample; 65% to 90% occur only once, and approximately 2% lies in the top ten. Study findings and constraints: A later analysis found TCR association rates differed by HLA locus, highest for DRB1 and lowest for HLA-C.

CDR1 and CDR2 (germline): SGHTA, FQGNSA. The CDR3 runs 15 residues. With regard to this clone: Its antigen remains unidentified.

This chain connects TRBV7-2 to TRBJ2-5, with D possibly TRBD2 on 6 matching bases. Matching the DNA end better, TRBJ2-7 makes the J call doubtful. Sample: PBMCs. The clonotype originates from a woman in her late teens or twenties in good health and CMV-seronegative. The DNA for the CDR3 is TGTGCCAGCAGCTGGGACTTTGAGTCCCGCTACGAGCAGTACTTC. Amino acid sequence: CASSWDFESRYEQYF.